One T cell receptor beta chain is described in this entry. The antigen remains undetermined. The sample originates from a study of T cell repertoires in cytomegalovirus infection. Looking at the study overall: Public TCR beta signature analysis indicated the presence of both CMV infection and matching HLA type.

Study-level results: Cumulative frequency (of public TCR beta family members) identified carriers of CMV plus the relevant HLA. The ex vivo response was dominated by HLA-C-restricted CMV-specific TCR beta clonotypes.

TCRdb processed the reads anew with MiXCR; each CDR3 protein has one entry. The table lists under 850,000 distinct CDR3 sequences, 30% to 40% of them singletons. This receptor was taken from a human donor in good health (CMV status not recorded). Some clones in this sample may be carry-over from other donors' samples. The input for sequencing was cultured PBMCs, taken from culture after CMV antigen stimulation.

CDR3 in amino acids: CSASRRVGTSSYNEQFF. The CDR3 DNA follows: TGCAGTGCTAGTAGGAGGGTCGGGACCAGCTCCTACAATGAGCAGTTCTTC. The chain recombines TRBV20-1 with TRBJ2-1; TRBD2 might be the D (6 bases). Per germline, CDR1 DFQATT and CDR2 SNEGSKA (reference sequence). V lost 3 bases, J lost 0 bases, and 18 bases lay in between. The CDR3 is made up of 17 amino acids.